This is a list of T cell receptor beta chains from one sample in a study of blood T cell repertoires in COVID-19. Produced via immunoSEQ multiplex PCR; TCRdb's table is partial and in-frame only. Here the sample spans over 90,000 clones, 91% being singletons. The specimen sequenced was peripheral blood. The receptor source for this set is a young man with acute or convalescent COVID-19. Both conserved end residues are part of each CDR3. D genes are given only for firm matches. Clone size is given for some rows only: seen once, a few or many times, or a class if the clone is expanded.

j_call: TRBJ2-7
clone_size: .
d_call: .
v_call: TRBV19
cdr3_aa: CASSIPGHYEQYF
cdr3_nt: TGTGCCAGTAGTATCCCGGGACACTACGAGCAGTACTTC

j_call: TRBJ1-4
clone_size: .
d_call: TRBD1
v_call: TRBV12-3/TRBV12-4
cdr3_aa: CASKARGVEKLFF
cdr3_nt: TGTGCCAGCAAGGCCAGGGGGGTTGAAAAACTGTTTTTT

j_call: TRBJ1-1
clone_size: .
d_call: .
v_call: TRBV10-2
cdr3_aa: CASSELRAPGAFF
cdr3_nt: TGCGCCAGCAGTGAGTTAAGGGCCCCGGGGGCTTTCTTT

j_call: TRBJ1-2
clone_size: .
d_call: .
v_call: TRBV3-1/TRBV3-2
cdr3_aa: CASSQFHFYGYTF
cdr3_nt: TGTGCCAGCAGCCAATTCCACTTCTATGGCTACACCTTC

j_call: TRBJ2-1
clone_size: .
d_call: .
v_call: TRBV12-5
cdr3_aa: CASGSPGRDTFTSYNEQFF
cdr3_nt: TGTGCTAGTGGTTCCCCAGGCCGGGACACCTTTACCTCCTACAATGAGCAGTTCTTC

j_call: TRBJ2-3
clone_size: .
d_call: .
v_call: TRBV24-1
cdr3_aa: CATSDLSTPGRTDTQYF
cdr3_nt: TGTGCCACCAGTGATTTGAGTACCCCAGGCCGCACAGATACGCAGTATTTT

j_call: TRBJ2-1
clone_size: .
d_call: TRBD2
v_call: TRBV20-1
cdr3_aa: CSASTGLAGGLGDEQFF
cdr3_nt: TGCAGTGCTAGTACGGGACTAGCGGGGGGGCTCGGTGATGAGCAGTTCTTC

j_call: TRBJ1-5
clone_size: .
d_call: TRBD1
v_call: TRBV7-9
cdr3_aa: CASSATGDQPQHF
cdr3_nt: TGTGCCAGCAGCGCGACAGGGGACCAGCCCCAGCATTTT

j_call: TRBJ2-3
clone_size: once
d_call: TRBD1
v_call: TRBV5-4
cdr3_aa: CASSQRQGTDTQYF
cdr3_nt: TGTGCCAGCAGCCAGCGACAGGGAACAGATACGCAGTATTTT

j_call: TRBJ2-2
clone_size: once
d_call: .
v_call: TRBV29-1
cdr3_aa: CSAWGQSNTGELFF
cdr3_nt: TGCAGCGCCTGGGGCCAGTCGAACACCGGGGAGCTGTTTTTT

j_call: TRBJ1-5
clone_size: once
d_call: .
v_call: TRBV18
cdr3_aa: CASSPLGAGSNQPQHF
cdr3_nt: TGTGCCAGCTCACCACTTGGGGCAGGAAGCAATCAGCCCCAGCATTTT

j_call: TRBJ2-3
clone_size: .
d_call: .
v_call: TRBV11-3
cdr3_aa: CASSFGLLDTQYF
cdr3_nt: TGTGCCAGCAGCTTTGGACTCCTTGATACGCAGTATTTT

j_call: TRBJ1-2
clone_size: .
d_call: .
v_call: TRBV6-5
cdr3_aa: CASRQTGRGYTF
cdr3_nt: TGTGCCAGCAGGCAGACAGGACGAGGCTACACCTTC

j_call: TRBJ2-3
clone_size: .
d_call: TRBD2
v_call: TRBV5-1
cdr3_aa: CASSPGGLSTDTQYF
cdr3_nt: TGCGCCAGCAGCCCGGGGGGGCTAAGCACAGATACGCAGTATTTT

j_call: TRBJ1-4
clone_size: .
d_call: .
v_call: TRBV21-1
cdr3_aa: CASSTGQGLYEKLFF
cdr3_nt: TGTGCCAGCAGTACAGGACAGGGATTATATGAAAAACTGTTTTTT

j_call: TRBJ2-7
clone_size: .
d_call: .
v_call: TRBV5-1
cdr3_aa: CASSLFQGPAYEQYF
cdr3_nt: TGCGCCAGCAGCTTGTTCCAGGGCCCCGCCTACGAGCAGTACTTC

j_call: TRBJ2-1
clone_size: .
d_call: .
v_call: TRBV5-1
cdr3_aa: CASSLTVGPNLGNEQFF
cdr3_nt: TGCGCCAGCAGCTTGACCGTGGGCCCTAACCTCGGCAATGAGCAGTTCTTC

j_call: TRBJ2-3
clone_size: .
d_call: TRBD2
v_call: TRBV27
cdr3_aa: CASSFLARLAGGRSTDTQYF
cdr3_nt: TGTGCCAGCAGTTTCCTCGCGAGACTAGCGGGAGGGCGAAGCACAGATACGCAGTATTTT

j_call: TRBJ1-3
clone_size: .
d_call: .
v_call: TRBV5-1
cdr3_aa: CASSLASRSLSSSGNTIYF
cdr3_nt: TGCGCCAGCAGCTTGGCATCGAGAAGCCTGAGTAGCTCTGGAAACACCATATATTTT

j_call: TRBJ1-6
clone_size: .
d_call: .
v_call: TRBV5-1
cdr3_aa: CASSLGPRGSGSPLHF
cdr3_nt: TGCGCCAGCAGCTTGGGGCCCCGAGGGAGCGGATCACCCCTCCACTTT

j_call: TRBJ2-3
clone_size: .
d_call: .
v_call: TRBV5-1
cdr3_aa: CASSTGMATYTDTQYF
cdr3_nt: TGCGCCAGCAGCACAGGGATGGCCACCTACACAGATACGCAGTATTTT

j_call: TRBJ2-1
clone_size: .
d_call: TRBD2
v_call: TRBV6-6
cdr3_aa: CASTNGASGWNEQFF
cdr3_nt: TGTGCCAGCACCAACGGGGCTAGCGGGTGGAATGAGCAGTTCTTC

j_call: TRBJ2-7
clone_size: .
d_call: TRBD1
v_call: TRBV11-2
cdr3_aa: CASSSRDRAYEQYF
cdr3_nt: TGTGCCAGCAGCTCTCGGGACAGAGCCTACGAGCAGTACTTC